This T cell receptor (beta chain) was documented in a study of identical twins. TCRdb used MiXCR to reprocess the 5' RACE reads, holding one entry per CDR3 protein. The profile shows 350,000 to 450,000 distinct CDR3 sequences, about 18% of them singletons. Each donor was a healthy Caucasian. This clonotype occurred a few times. Germline V gene sequence: CDR1 SQVTM, CDR2 ANQGSEA. V lost 6 bases, J lost 6 bases, and 7 bases stayed unmatched. There are 13 residues in the CDR3. The V and J genes are TRBV29-1 and TRBJ2-2; 7 bases fit TRBD1. The TCR sequence derives from a man in his fifties or sixties in good health. Specimen: naive T cells sorted from blood. The CDR3 DNA follows: TGCAGCGTGGGGCAGGGGGTACCCGGGGAGCTGTTTTTT. Protein sequence: CSVGQGVPGELFF.